The 15 T cell receptor beta chains in this list originate from one sample, sequenced in a study of blood T cell repertoires in COVID-19. Only in-frame clones appear in the TCRdb table, and some are missing; sequencing was by immunoSEQ multiplex PCR. The data contain under 150,000 clones, approximately 81% of them singletons. The sample comprised peripheral blood. The receptor set was obtained from a woman over 75 with acute or convalescent COVID-19.

V usage is TRBV7-2 and J usage is TRBJ2-7, with TRBD1 identical over 8 bases. Germline values: CDR1 SGHTA, CDR2 FQGNSA. V was pared by 6 bases and J by 2 bases, with 9 bases of the junction left unmatched. There are 15 residues in the CDR3. The CDR3 DNA reads as TGTGCCAGCAGTCGGACAGGGAAATGGACCTACGAGCAGTACTTC. This sequence encodes CASSRTGKWTYEQYF.

The rearrangement uses TRBV7-2 and TRBJ1-1; 8 bases fit TRBD1. The CDR3 loop spans 15 amino acids. Germline CDR1 SGHTA, CDR2 FQGNSA. With 3 bases clipped from V and 0 bases from J, the junction kept 3 bases outside the gene matches. The CDR3 reads CASSFTTGVNTEAFF. CDR3 in DNA: TGTGCCAGCAGCTTTACGACAGGGGTGAACACTGAAGCTTTCTTT.

This sequence joins TRBV7-2 and TRBJ2-7; D is possibly TRBD2 (5 bases). V was pared by 4 bases and J by 1 base, with 11 bases between. Germline V gene data show CDR1 as SGHTA and CDR2 as FQGNSA. The CDR3 has 14 residues. This chain's CDR3 is CASSSGAESYEQYF. DNA of the CDR3: TGTGCCAGCAGCTCCGGAGCGGAATCCTACGAGCAGTACTTC.

The count of this clone is one. V gene TRBV18 combines with J gene TRBJ1-1; unclear D gene. The germline V gene has CDR1 KGHSH and CDR2 LQKENI. The CDR3 totals 14 residues. Trimming shortened V by 1 base and J by 6 bases, and 12 bases separated the two germline ends. This CDR3 reads CASSPQPDYAEAFF. CDR3 bases: TGTGCCAGCTCACCACAGCCCGATTACGCTGAAGCTTTCTTT.

V gene TRBV10-3 combines with J gene TRBJ2-7; D is unclear. CDR1 and CDR2 (germline): ENHRY, SYGVKD. The V end was cut by 0 bases, the J end by 2 bases, with 11 bases between. This CDR3 is built from 15 residues. This CDR3 is CAISESTGSTYEQYF. In DNA, the CDR3 is TGTGCCATCAGTGAGTCGACCGGGTCAACCTACGAGCAGTACTTC.

CDR3 residues: CASSSPRGPNTGELFF. The DNA for the CDR3 is TGTGCCAGCAGCTCACCCAGGGGGCCTAACACCGGGGAGCTGTTTTTT. V usage is TRBV11-2 and J usage is TRBJ2-2; 8 nucleotides align to TRBD1. Per the germline V gene, CDR1 is SGHAT and CDR2 is FQNNGV. The CDR3 consists of 16 residues. Germline trimming cut 4 bases from V and 2 bases from J; bases unmatched to any gene: 6.

This rearrangement joins TRBV10-3 to TRBJ1-5, with 7 bases that match TRBD1. Unmatched junction bases numbered 5, after V lost 6 bases and J lost 3 bases. From germline, CDR1 is ENHRY and CDR2 SYGVKD. The CDR3 runs to 14 residues. For the CDR3, the DNA is TGTGCCATCAGCCTGACAGGGATCAATCAGCCCCAGCATTTT. Amino acid sequence: CAISLTGINQPQHF.

The chain has TRBV29-1 and TRBJ2-3, with D possibly TRBD2 on 7 matching bases. The CDR3 extends over 14 amino acids. Germline CDR1 SQVTM, CDR2 ANQGSEA. V was clipped by 8 bases and J by 2 bases, with 17 bases between them. CDR3 amino acids: CSSRGQGITDTQYF. The DNA of the CDR3 is TGCAGCTCGCGGGGGCAGGGGATCACAGATACGCAGTATTTT.

This sequence joins TRBV5-6 and TRBJ1-2, with 7 bases aligning to TRBD1. Germline V CDR1 and CDR2: SGHDT, YYEEEE. The CDR3 runs 13 residues. J was trimmed by 3 bases and V by 3 bases; bases with no gene match: 2. The CDR3 region is CASSSGQYYGYTF. CDR3 in DNA: TGTGCCAGCAGCTCGGGACAGTACTATGGCTACACCTTC.

The V and J genes are TRBV5-4 and TRBJ2-4; maybe TRBD1 (6 bases). CDR3 length: 16 residues. Per the germline V gene, CDR1 is SGHNT and CDR2 is YYREEE (reference sequence). V shed 3 bases and J shed 0 bases, with 13 bases lying between them. This CDR3 reads CASSSTGILAKNIQYF. DNA of the CDR3: TGTGCCAGCAGCTCTACAGGGATTTTAGCCAAAAACATTCAGTACTTC.

V and J are TRBV9 and TRBJ2-7; D perhaps matches TRBD2 (5 bases). Trimming took off 4 bases at V and 2 bases at J, with 16 bases between the two ends. The germline gives CDR1 SGDLS, CDR2 YYNGEE. The CDR3 has 15 residues. CDR3 sequence: CASSPQPSGPYEQYF. The CDR3 region has the DNA TGTGCCAGCAGCCCCCAGCCAAGCGGCCCCTACGAGCAGTACTTC.

The rearrangement joins TRBV9 to TRBJ1-2, with 8 bases that match TRBD1. Germline V gene sequence: CDR1 SGDLS, CDR2 YYNGEE. V lost 0 bases and J lost 6; bases outside the gene matches: 4. The CDR3 runs 14 residues. CDR3 sequence (DNA): TGTGCCAGCAGCGTAGTTGGACAGGGAGATGGCTACACCTTC. Translation: CASSVVGQGDGYTF.

Turning to this clone: At the DNA level, this CDR3 is encoded by other sequences in the same sample as well. The V gene is TRBV4-1, the J gene TRBJ1-2; D remains ambiguous. Per germline, CDR1 MGHRA and CDR2 YSYEKL. Trimming took 0 bases from V and 2 from J, leaving 4 bases between them. The CDR3 loop spans 13 amino acids. CDR3 bases: TGCGCCAGCAGCCAAGATCGGAACTATGGCTACACCTTC. This translates into CASSQDRNYGYTF.

This clone was recorded only once. This chain connects TRBV5-1 to TRBJ1-3; 7 bases map to TRBD1. CDR1 is SGHRS and CDR2 is YFSETQ in the germline V gene. V trimming: 4 bases; J trimming: 4 bases; junction bases outside the gene matches: 5. The CDR3 loop spans 14 amino acids. CDR3 amino acids: CASSIRQGGNTIYF. The CDR3 bases are TGCGCCAGCAGCATACGACAGGGAGGAAACACCATATATTTT. Full variable domain (missing parts from reference TRBV5-1 and TRBJ1-3): KAGVTQTPRYLIKTRGQQVTLSCSPISGHRSVSWYQQTPGQGLQFLFEYFSETQRNKGNFPGRFSGRQFSNSRSEMNVSTLELGDSALYLCASSIRQGGNTIYFGEGSWLTVV.

The chain is built from TRBV30 and TRBJ1-2; D gene uncertain. The ends were cut back, 7 bases at V and 2 bases at J, with 14 bases in the middle. CDR1 and CDR2 from the germline V gene are GTSNPN and SVGIG (reference sequence). CDR3 length: 13 residues. DNA for the CDR3: TGTGCCTTCCGAAGAGGGAAGAACTATGGCTACACCTTC. This codes for CAFRRGKNYGYTF.